This note documents a single TCR beta chain sequence. Its antigen is unknown. The source of the sample is a study of T cells in localized non-small cell lung cancer. TCRdb keeps only in-frame clones here, not all; method: immunoSEQ multiplex PCR. The sample has 41,000 or so clones, 85% to 90% seen once. General study results and limits: Uninvolved adjacent lung had higher T cell clonality than tumor and all other tissues.

The sequencing used peripheral blood, collected before any cancer treatment. This sequence originates from a female donor aged 60 or older with stage I squamous cell lung carcinoma.

The CDR3 here is CASSPRLAVGKDTQYF. In DNA form, the CDR3 reads TGTGCCAGCAGCCCTCGGCTAGCGGTAGGAAAAGATACGCAGTATTTT. The rearrangement joins TRBV16 to TRBJ2-3; 7 bases match TRBD2. V was clipped by 4 bases and J by 5 bases; unmatched bases: 12. Per the germline V gene, CDR1 is KGHSY and CDR2 is FQNENV. There are 16 residues in the CDR3.